The 23 T cell receptor beta chains reported below all come from one sample, sequenced in a study of shared clonotypes between healthy human individuals. Sequencing used immunoSEQ multiplex PCR; TCRdb keeps in-frame clones, though not all of them. The sample lists some 320,000 clones; roughly 87% were seen once. Sequenced input: memory CD8+ T cells sorted from blood. The subset is: CD45RO+ cells pooled with CCR7-negative TemRA cells. The receptor source for this set is a man between 18 and 29 years old in good health.

The rearrangement links TRBV30 to TRBJ2-7; the match to TRBD2 covers 8 bases. Trimming removed 2 bases from V and 0 bases from J; junction bases left unmatched: 3. Germline loops: CDR1 GTSNPN, CDR2 SVGIG (reference sequence). The CDR3 totals 14 residues. CDR3 region: CAWSRREASYEQYF. The CDR3 DNA follows: TGTGCCTGGAGTAGGCGGGAGGCCTCCTACGAGCAGTACTTC.

The chain is built from TRBV7-9 and TRBJ2-7; 10 bases align to TRBD2. The V and J ends lost 2 bases and 5 bases, in that order; junction bases with no gene match: 6. In germline, CDR1 is SEHNR, CDR2 FQNEAQ (reference sequence). This CDR3 spans 15 amino acids. Here the CDR3 DNA reads TGTGCCAGCAGCTTATTAGCGGGAGGAGTCGACGAGCAGTACTTC. Protein: CASSLLAGGVDEQYF.

The chain couples TRBV7-6 to TRBJ2-1; no reliable D call. The CDR3 has 13 residues. The ends were cut back, 5 bases at V and 6 bases at J, with 11 bases in the middle. The germline V gene encodes CDR1 SGHVS and CDR2 FNYEAQ. The CDR3 sequence is CASSPIGPNEQFF. CDR3 DNA sequence: TGTGCCAGCAGCCCAATTGGCCCCAATGAGCAGTTCTTC.

The J gene is TRBJ2-5, the V gene TRBV5-1, with D possibly being TRBD1 (6 bases). Germline lookup yields CDR1 SGHRS and CDR2 YFSETQ. V was shortened by 3 bases and J by 5 bases, with 14 bases between the two germline ends. This CDR3 is 14 amino acids long. The CDR3 DNA reads TGCGCCAGCAGCTCAGGGGAAACTTCGGAGACCCAGTACTTC. Translating gives CASSSGETSETQYF.

The chain couples TRBV6-6 to TRBJ2-3; unclear D gene. Germline V gene sequence: CDR1 MNHNY, CDR2 SVGAGI (reference sequence). Trimming stripped 6 bases from V and 0 bases from J, with 13 bases between. The CDR3 is made up of 15 amino acids. The CDR3 is CASRTPTTSTDTQYF. For the CDR3, the DNA is TGTGCCAGCAGGACCCCTACAACTAGCACAGATACGCAGTATTTT.

The CDR3 sequence: CASSLPTRNNEQFF. CDR3 bases: TGTGCCAGCAGTTTACCGACTAGGAACAATGAGCAGTTCTTC. The chain joins TRBV28 to TRBJ2-1, with D tentatively TRBD2 (6 bases). The length of the CDR3 is 14 residues. V dropped 2 bases and J dropped 5 bases, with 10 bases sitting between them. Germline-derived CDR1 and CDR2 are MDHEN and SYDVKM.

The V and J genes are TRBV5-1 and TRBJ1-1; D remains unclear. Trimming took off 0 bases at V and 6 bases at J, with 12 bases between the two ends. CDR1 and CDR2 (germline): SGHRS, YFSETQ. The CDR3 loop spans 14 amino acids. The CDR3, as DNA: TGCGCCAGCAGCTTGGTCGCGGAGCTCGCTGAAGCTTTCTTT. It encodes CASSLVAELAEAFF.

The chain employs TRBV15 and TRBJ2-7; 9 bases agree with TRBD1. The CDR3 has 12 residues. With V trimmed by 10 bases and J by 7 bases, 8 bases remained unmatched. The germline V gene has CDR1 LNHNV and CDR2 YYDKDF (reference sequence). CDR3 protein: CAIEGQGGEQYF. DNA of the CDR3: TGTGCCATCGAGGGACAGGGAGGTGAGCAGTACTTC.

The V call is TRBV6-1, the J call TRBJ2-1; 9 bases align to TRBD1. The CDR3 has 15 residues. Losses at the gene ends were 0 bases for V and 10 bases for J; bases not matched to a gene: 7. Germline values: CDR1 MNHNS, CDR2 SASEGT. CDR3 protein: CASSEAPGQGCEQFF. As DNA, the CDR3 is TGTGCCAGCAGTGAAGCGCCGGGACAGGGCTGCGAGCAGTTCTTC.

The chain carries TRBV2 and TRBJ2-3, with 7 bases fitting TRBD2. In germline, CDR1 is SNHLY, CDR2 FYNNEI. The V gene end was trimmed by 5 bases and the J gene end by 2 bases; junction bases not matched to a gene: 4. This CDR3 region has 14 residues. CDR3 nucleotides: TGTGCCAGCAGTCCCCTAGCGGACACAGATACGCAGTATTTT. Its translation: CASSPLADTDTQYF.

The V call is TRBV2, the J call TRBJ2-7; TRBD2 might be the D (6 bases). V dropped 4 bases and J dropped 0 bases, with 10 bases sitting between them. Germline assignment: CDR1 SNHLY and CDR2 FYNNEI. The CDR3 totals 14 residues. The CDR3: CASSGLRGSYEQYF. Written as DNA, the CDR3 is TGTGCCAGCAGTGGGTTGCGGGGCTCCTACGAGCAGTACTTC.

CDR3 DNA: TGTGCCAGCAGCTTAGACTGGGACAGGGGCGGATTCGAGCAGTACTTC. Residues: CASSLDWDRGGFEQYF. The chain uses TRBV7-9 and TRBJ2-7; 10 positions agree with TRBD1. The germline gives CDR1 SEHNR, CDR2 FQNEAQ (reference sequence). The CDR3 length is 16 residues. The junction had 9 bases not matched to a gene; V was cut back by 1 base and J by 6 bases.

This clone was observed many times. The chain couples TRBV27 to TRBJ2-6, with TRBD2 identical over 7 bases. The V and J ends lost 3 bases and 2 bases, in that order; junction bases with no gene match: 4. Germline CDR1 MNHEY, CDR2 SMNVEV (reference sequence). The length of the CDR3 is 16 residues. The CDR3 reads CASSFGGGTGANVLTF. As DNA, the CDR3 is TGTGCCAGCAGTTTTGGCGGGGGAACTGGGGCCAACGTCCTGACTTTC.

The V gene is TRBV7-6, the J gene TRBJ2-1; D gene unclear. Germline V gene sequence: CDR1 SGHVS, CDR2 FNYEAQ. V was clipped by 1 base and J by 5 bases, with 9 bases between them. The CDR3 is made up of 14 amino acids. CDR3 loop: CASSLVLQNNEQFF. In nucleotides, the CDR3 is TGTGCCAGCAGCTTAGTTCTACAGAACAATGAGCAGTTCTTC.

This chain connects TRBV4-1 to TRBJ2-1, with D perhaps being TRBD1 or TRBD2 (5 bases each). CDR1 MGHRA and CDR2 YSYEKL come from the germline V gene. The CDR3 runs to 13 residues. With 6 bases removed from V and 8 bases from J, the gap between germline ends came to 14 bases. CDR3 in amino acids: CASSTFRDDEQFF. The CDR3, as DNA: TGCGCCAGCAGTACTTTTCGGGACGATGAGCAGTTCTTC.

The V call is TRBV29-1, the J call TRBJ2-7; a weak D match, TRBD2 (6 bases). Per germline, CDR1 SQVTM and CDR2 ANQGSEA. Trimming stripped 4 bases from V and 7 bases from J, with 11 bases between. CDR3 length: 11 residues. CDR3 protein: CSVGGGTEQYF. In DNA, the CDR3 is TGCAGCGTTGGGGGAGGAACGGAGCAGTACTTC.

In this sample, this clone turned up a few times. The rearrangement uses TRBV9 and TRBJ1-5; D is possibly TRBD1 (6 bases). Trimming took off 4 bases at V and 1 base at J, with 9 bases between the two ends. CDR3 length: 14 amino acids. The germline gives CDR1 SGDLS, CDR2 YYNGEE. CDR3: CASSPDSSNQPQHF. The CDR3 coding sequence is TGTGCCAGCAGCCCGGACAGCAGCAATCAGCCCCAGCATTTT.

V and J are TRBV4-1 and TRBJ1-4, with 7 positions matching TRBD1. With V trimmed by 4 bases and J by 7 bases, 9 bases remained unmatched. The germline V gene encodes CDR1 MGHRA and CDR2 YSYEKL. The CDR3 length is 15 residues. Here the CDR3 reads CASSPTGDEGEKLFF. In DNA form, the CDR3 reads TGCGCCAGCAGCCCAACAGGGGACGAGGGTGAAAAACTGTTTTTT.

The gene calls are TRBV27 and TRBJ2-5; 9 nucleotides match TRBD2. Losses at the gene ends were 6 bases for V and 5 bases for J; bases not matched to a gene: 7. The germline V gene encodes CDR1 MNHEY and CDR2 SMNVEV (reference sequence). This CDR3 spans 14 amino acids. The CDR3 DNA follows: TGTGCCAGCAGCCTTAGCGGGAGAGCGGAGACCCAGTACTTC. It is translated as CASSLSGRAETQYF.

The V call is TRBV29-1, the J call TRBJ1-2; D uncertain. The germline CDR1 and CDR2 sequences are SQVTM and ANQGSEA. The V gene lost 1 base and the J gene lost 2 bases, with 5 bases spanning the gap. The CDR3 loop spans 12 amino acids. CDR3 DNA sequence: TGCAGCGTTGAAGCGGCAAACTATGGCTACACCTTC. Amino acids: CSVEAANYGYTF.

The genes are TRBV11-2 and TRBJ2-3, with D possibly being TRBD2 (5 bases). V was pared by 5 bases and J by 4 bases, with 19 bases between. From germline, CDR1 is SGHAT and CDR2 FQNNGV. The CDR3 extends over 16 amino acids. CDR3 nucleotides: TGTGCCAGCAGCCCTAGTCCGGGATTTAACGCAGATACGCAGTATTTT. Translated, it gives CASSPSPGFNADTQYF.

This sequence joins TRBV29-1 and TRBJ2-7; TRBD1 is a possible D gene (6 bases). Germline lookup yields CDR1 SQVTM and CDR2 ANQGSEA. There are 11 residues in the CDR3. Trimming pared 7 bases from V and 5 bases from J, leaving 12 bases between. CDR3: CSGQGQDEQYF. The CDR3 nucleotides are TGCAGCGGGCAGGGACAAGACGAGCAGTACTTC.

This clone was counted between two and nine times. The rearrangement uses TRBV4-1 and TRBJ2-7, with D tentatively TRBD1 (6 bases). This CDR3 has 15 amino acids. Germline V gene lookup returns CDR1 MGHRA and CDR2 YSYEKL. Trimming pared 1 base from V and 0 bases from J, leaving 10 bases between. For the CDR3, the DNA is TGCGCCAGCAGCCAAGCCAGGGGTTCCTCCTACGAGCAGTACTTC. This sequence encodes CASSQARGSSYEQYF.